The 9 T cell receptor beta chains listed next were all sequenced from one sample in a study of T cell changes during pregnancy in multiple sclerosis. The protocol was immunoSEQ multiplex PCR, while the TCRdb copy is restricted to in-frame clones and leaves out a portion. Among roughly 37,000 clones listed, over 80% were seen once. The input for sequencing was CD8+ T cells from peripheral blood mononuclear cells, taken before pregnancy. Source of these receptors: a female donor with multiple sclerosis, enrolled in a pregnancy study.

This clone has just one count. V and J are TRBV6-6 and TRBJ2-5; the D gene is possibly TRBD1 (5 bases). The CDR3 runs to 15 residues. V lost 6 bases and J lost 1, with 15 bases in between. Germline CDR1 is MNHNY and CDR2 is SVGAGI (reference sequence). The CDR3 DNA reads TGTGCCAGCAGCCCCCTAGGGGCGGCCCAAGAGACCCAGTACTTC. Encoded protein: CASSPLGAAQETQYF.

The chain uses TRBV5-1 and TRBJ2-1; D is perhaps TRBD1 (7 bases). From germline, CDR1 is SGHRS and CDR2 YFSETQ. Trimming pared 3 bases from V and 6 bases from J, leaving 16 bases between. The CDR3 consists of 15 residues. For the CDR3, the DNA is TGCGCCAGCAGCTCCTCCAGGGGGGCGGCCAATGAGCAGTTCTTC. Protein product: CASSSSRGAANEQFF. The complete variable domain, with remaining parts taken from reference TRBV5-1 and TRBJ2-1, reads KAGVTQTPRYLIKTRGQQVTLSCSPISGHRSVSWYQQTPGQGLQFLFEYFSETQRNKGNFPGRFSGRQFSNSRSEMNVSTLELGDSALYLCASSSSRGAANEQFFGPGTRLTVL.

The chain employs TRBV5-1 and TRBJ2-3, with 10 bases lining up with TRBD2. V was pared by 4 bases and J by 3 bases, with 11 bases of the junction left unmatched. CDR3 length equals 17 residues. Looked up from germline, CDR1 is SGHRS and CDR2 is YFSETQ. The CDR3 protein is CASSRTVAGGSTDTQYF. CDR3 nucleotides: TGCGCCAGCAGCCGAACCGTAGCGGGAGGTTCAACAGATACGCAGTATTTT.

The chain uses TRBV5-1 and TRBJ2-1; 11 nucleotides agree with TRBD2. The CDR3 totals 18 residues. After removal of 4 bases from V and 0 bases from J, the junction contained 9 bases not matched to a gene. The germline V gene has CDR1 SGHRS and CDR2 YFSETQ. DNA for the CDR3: TGCGCCAGCAGCATACCGGGACTAGCGGCTAGCTCCTACAATGAGCAGTTCTTC. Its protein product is CASSIPGLAASSYNEQFF.

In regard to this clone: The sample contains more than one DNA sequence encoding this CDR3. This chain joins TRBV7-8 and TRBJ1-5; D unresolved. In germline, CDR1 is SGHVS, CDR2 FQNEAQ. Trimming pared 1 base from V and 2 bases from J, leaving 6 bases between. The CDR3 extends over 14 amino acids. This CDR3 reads CASSLGGGNQPQHF. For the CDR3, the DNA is TGTGCCAGCAGCTTAGGTGGAGGCAATCAGCCCCAGCATTTT. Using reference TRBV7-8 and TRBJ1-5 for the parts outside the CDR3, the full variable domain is GAGVSQSPRYKVAKRGQDVALRCDPISGHVSLFWYQQALGQGPEFLTYFQNEAQLDKSGLPSDRFFAERPEGSVSTLKIQRTQQEDSAVYLCASSLGGGNQPQHFGDGTRLSIL.

The CDR3 nucleotides are TGTGCCAGCACCATTTCGGCGGGAGACACTAGCACAGATACGCAGTATTTT. Amino acids: CASTISAGDTSTDTQYF. The rearrangement links TRBV27 to TRBJ2-3, with 7 bases matching TRBD2. This CDR3 spans 17 amino acids. The germline V gene encodes CDR1 MNHEY and CDR2 SMNVEV (reference sequence). The J segment lost 0 bases and the V segment lost 7 bases, leaving 13 bases of the junction unmatched.

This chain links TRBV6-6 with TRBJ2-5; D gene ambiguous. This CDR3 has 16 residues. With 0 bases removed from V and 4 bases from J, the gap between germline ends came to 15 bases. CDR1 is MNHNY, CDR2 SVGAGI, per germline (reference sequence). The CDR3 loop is CASSYSVAGVPETQYF. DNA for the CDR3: TGTGCCAGCAGTTACTCGGTCGCAGGCGTCCCAGAGACCCAGTACTTC.

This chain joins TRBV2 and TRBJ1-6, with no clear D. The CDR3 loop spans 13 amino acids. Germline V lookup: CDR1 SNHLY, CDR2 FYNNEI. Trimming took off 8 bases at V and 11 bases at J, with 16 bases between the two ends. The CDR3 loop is CASEKGSGAPLHF. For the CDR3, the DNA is TGTGCCAGCGAGAAGGGCTCCGGGGCACCCCTCCACTTT.

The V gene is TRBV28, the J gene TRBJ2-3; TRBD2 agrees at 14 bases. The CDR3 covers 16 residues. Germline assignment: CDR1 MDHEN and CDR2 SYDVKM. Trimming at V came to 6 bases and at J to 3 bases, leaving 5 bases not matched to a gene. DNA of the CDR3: TGTGCCAGCAGGTCCGGGACTAGCGGGAGAACAGATACGCAGTATTTT. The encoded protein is CASRSGTSGRTDTQYF.